The rows below give T cell receptor beta chains drawn from one sample of a study of blood T cell repertoires in COVID-19. Measured with immunoSEQ multiplex PCR; TCRdb has only the in-frame clones, and not every one. This sample carries approximately 150,000 clones, around 81% of them seen once, and the ten largest clones take roughly 13%. The sequenced material came from peripheral blood. These receptors originate from a man aged 65 to 85 who had recovered from COVID-19. Both conserved end residues are part of each CDR3.

TRBV18 | CASSPPGQGSGEQYF
TRBV19 | CASSIGATETQYF
TRBV5-4 | CASSLPFGRGDNEQFF
TRBV4-2 | CASNIFPPGQGAIEQFF
TRBV5-8 | CASSLKRAGETQYF
TRBV6-5 | CASSYGGGGQPQHF
TRBV6-5 | CASSTSGQARYGYTF
TRBV24-1 | CATSDPGTGQDQPQHF
TRBV7-9 | CASSPGTGGRELFF
TRBV24-1 | CATNLAGANEQFF
TRBV5-8 | CASSLASGGHSSYEQYF
TRBV5-1 | CASSLDTGTSGSPGFF
TRBV11-3 | CASSSGLAGAEQYF
TRBV11-2 | CASSSGTAGPKLFF